This T cell receptor beta chain emerged from a study of STAT5B mutations in CD4+ large granular lymphocyte leukemia. This clone was counted between two and nine times. The repertoire was sequenced with immunoSEQ multiplex PCR; TCRdb's copy has only in-frame clones and lacks some. The sample lists about 33,000 clones, roughly 76% seen once, with roughly 4.5% in the top ten. V was clipped by 8 bases and J by 1 base, with 9 bases between them. The CDR3 has 12 residues. Per the germline V gene, CDR1 is MDHEN and CDR2 is SYDVKM. This clonotype was obtained from a human donor in good health. Sequenced material: CD4+ T cells from blood buffy coats. The rearrangement joins TRBV28 to TRBJ2-7; D possibly corresponds to TRBD2 (5 bases). The CDR3 bases are TGTGCCAGCGCGGGCACGTCCTACGAGCAGTACTTC. Encoded protein: CASAGTSYEQYF.